This T cell receptor (beta chain) came from a study of PD-1 blockade in classical Hodgkin lymphoma. Study-wide points: Relapsed/refractory patients reportedly had lower baseline diversity than newly diagnosed patients.

This clone was counted between two and nine times. The target antigen is unknown. Documented time point: cycle 4 day 1 (C4D1), after more than five weeks of nivolumab. With no exception, relapse followed autologous stem cell transplantation in all patients, and brentuximab vedotin exposure varied. Patients' outcomes at their best amounted to complete response, partial response or progressive disease. Sequencing was performed with immunoSEQ multiplex PCR; in TCRdb, only in-frame clones are kept and a portion is missing. The sample has 80,000 to 95,000 clones; approximately 83% are singletons. The CDR3 loop spans 11 amino acids. The V and J ends lost 5 bases and 6 bases respectively, with 9 bases between them. Germline V gives CDR1 SGHRS, CDR2 YFSETQ.

The chain couples TRBV5-1 to TRBJ2-7; D is possibly TRBD2 (5 bases). The source of this sequence is a human donor with classical Hodgkin lymphoma. Sequenced here: peripheral blood mononuclear cells (PBMCs), sampled before the fourth cycle of nivolumab. The CDR3 DNA follows: TGCGCCAGCAGGGAGGCGGGCGAGCAGTACTTC. This gives the protein CASREAGEQYF.